Below, 31 T cell receptor beta chains from the same sample are listed, as sequenced in a study of identical twins. TCRdb re-analysed the 5' RACE reads in MiXCR, keeping a single row per CDR3 protein. Seen here are about 340,000 distinct CDR3 sequences, around an eighth observed once, and the top ten hold 6% to 9%. The sample also formed part of further work on yellow fever vaccine responses in identical twins.

The specimen was CD8+ T cells sorted from blood. All receptors derive from a woman between 18 and 29 years old in good health.

This chain connects TRBV5-5 to TRBJ2-1; 13 bases fit TRBD2. The CDR3 sequence is 18 residues long. The V and J ends lost 1 base and 0 bases, in that order; junction bases with no gene match: 4. CDR1 is SGHKS and CDR2 is YYEKEE in the germline V gene (reference sequence). The CDR3 nucleotides are TGTGCCAGCAGCTTGAAACTAGCGGGAGGGAGCTCCTACAATGAGCAGTTCTTC. It translates to CASSLKLAGGSSYNEQFF.

This clonotype was seen a handful of times. CDR3 amino acids: CASSLEEYYGYTF. The CDR3 nucleotides are TGTGCCAGCAGCTTGGAAGAATACTATGGCTACACCTTC. The chain has TRBV5-6 and TRBJ1-2; D is unclear. The CDR3 contains 13 residues. Germline-derived CDR1 and CDR2 are SGHDT and YYEEEE. Trimming shortened V by 0 bases and J by 3 bases, and 6 bases separated the two germline ends.

This clonotype occurred many times. The chain's CDR3 is CASSPPGGNEQFF. The CDR3 DNA reads TGTGCCAGCAGCCCACCCGGGGGTAATGAGCAGTTCTTC. The genes are TRBV7-7 and TRBJ2-1, with D perhaps matching TRBD2 (6 bases). V was cut by 5 bases and J by 7 bases, with 12 bases left in between. Germline V gives CDR1 SSHAT, CDR2 FNYEAQ (reference sequence). The CDR3 totals 13 residues. The complete variable domain, with remaining parts taken from reference TRBV7-7 and TRBJ2-1, reads GAGVSQSPRYKVTKRGQDVTLRCDPISSHATLYWYQQALGQGPEFLTYFNYEAQPDKSGLPSDRFSAERPEGSISTLTIQRTEQRDSAMYRCASSPPGGNEQFFGPGTRLTVL.

The rearrangement links TRBV19 to TRBJ2-1; D is possibly TRBD1 (5 bases). The CDR3 length is 15 residues. Germline lookup yields CDR1 LNHDA and CDR2 SQIVND (reference sequence). The V and J ends lost 6 bases and 6 bases respectively, with 18 bases between them. This chain's CDR3 is CASRNGRGGSNEQFF. CDR3 bases: TGTGCCAGTAGGAACGGTAGGGGTGGTTCCAATGAGCAGTTCTTC.

This clonotype turned up a few times. The gene calls are TRBV7-3 and TRBJ2-3, with 10 bases that match TRBD2. The CDR3 consists of 15 residues. V was clipped by 5 bases and J by 3 bases; unmatched bases: 5. CDR1 and CDR2 (germline): SGHTA, FQGTGA. The CDR3 is CASSIPGLATDTQYF. The CDR3 DNA reads as TGTGCCAGCAGCATACCGGGACTAGCGACAGATACGCAGTATTTT.

Of note for this clonotype: A read error may produce the germline difference seen at one junction end. The DNA of the CDR3 is TGCAGTGCTAAACCGGGACACATCTACAAGCAGTACTTC. Translating it yields CSAKPGHIYKQYF. This chain joins TRBV20-1 and TRBJ2-7; weak D call: TRBD1 (6 bases). The germline gives CDR1 DFQATT, CDR2 SNEGSKA (reference sequence). This CDR3 contains 13 residues.

The chain links TRBV5-1 to TRBJ2-6; D not certain. The CDR3 totals 15 residues. Trimming took 4 bases from V and 0 from J, leaving 8 bases between them. Germline CDR1 and CDR2: SGHRS and YFSETQ. CDR3 in DNA: TGCGCCAGCAGCAGGACCTCCTCTGGGGCCAACGTCCTGACTTTC. Encoded protein: CASSRTSSGANVLTF. Full variable domain (missing parts from reference TRBV5-1 and TRBJ2-6): KAGVTQTPRYLIKTRGQQVTLSCSPISGHRSVSWYQQTPGQGLQFLFEYFSETQRNKGNFPGRFSGRQFSNSRSEMNVSTLELGDSALYLCASSRTSSGANVLTFGAGSRLTVL.

This clonotype showed up just a few times. V usage is TRBV27 and J usage is TRBJ2-1; 11 nucleotides align to TRBD2. V shed 2 bases and J 15 bases; nucleotides not matched to a gene: 6. Germline V gene lookup returns CDR1 MNHEY and CDR2 SMNVEV (reference sequence). The CDR3 is made up of 13 amino acids. CDR3 region: CASSLGSGRAGFF. The DNA of the CDR3 is TGTGCCAGCAGTTTAGGTAGCGGGAGGGCCGGGTTCTTC.

The V gene is TRBV5-6, the J gene TRBJ2-7; D is unresolved. Germline V lookup: CDR1 SGHDT, CDR2 YYEEEE. This CDR3 is built from 13 residues. V was shortened by 1 base and J by 1 base, with 6 bases between the two germline ends. The CDR3 DNA reads as TGTGCCAGCAGCTTGTTGGGGTCCTACGAGCAGTACGTC. As protein: CASSLLGSYEQYV.

This clonotype was seen a handful of times. The chain is built from TRBV6-5 and TRBJ1-5; no clear D. V was cut by 5 bases and J by 3 bases, with 5 bases left in between. Germline V lookup: CDR1 MNHEY, CDR2 SVGAGI. The length of the CDR3 is 12 residues. For the CDR3, the DNA is TGTGCCAGCAGTAAGGCCAATCAGCCCCAGCATTTT. It encodes CASSKANQPQHF.

This clonotype came up a few times. CDR3 coding DNA: TGCAGCGTTGAAAGCCCCTCGGTAGCGGGAGGATTGCACGAGCAGTACTTC. This encodes CSVESPSVAGGLHEQYF. The chain is built from TRBV29-1 and TRBJ2-7; TRBD2 agrees at 10 bases. The J segment lost 5 bases and the V segment lost 2 bases, leaving 15 bases of the junction unmatched. Germline V gene data show CDR1 as SQVTM and CDR2 as ANQGSEA. CDR3 length: 17 amino acids.

This clonotype appeared a few times. The CDR3 is CASSQDQLANNEQFF. The CDR3 DNA reads TGTGCCAGCAGCCAAGACCAACTAGCGAACAATGAGCAGTTCTTC. The V gene is TRBV3-1, the J gene TRBJ2-1, with 7 bases fitting TRBD2. The CDR3 totals 15 residues. Germline-derived CDR1 and CDR2 are LGHDT and YNNKEL (reference sequence). Losses at the gene ends were 0 bases for V and 5 bases for J; bases not matched to a gene: 4.

The chain couples TRBV15 to TRBJ2-5, with D maybe TRBD2 (7 bases). This CDR3 has 12 residues. Germline CDR1 is LNHNV and CDR2 is YYDKDF (reference sequence). The V end lost 7 bases, the J end lost 5 bases, and 11 bases lay between the germline ends. This CDR3 reads CATKGGGETQYF. The CDR3 DNA reads TGTGCCACCAAGGGGGGGGGTGAGACCCAGTACTTC.

The table lists this clonotype with many counts. This rearrangement joins TRBV12-3 or TRBV12-4 to TRBJ2-6; D is unclear. V was clipped by 6 bases and J by 1 base, with 10 bases between them. The CDR3 is 15 residues long. The CDR3 protein is CASRYDNSGANVLTF. The CDR3 DNA follows: TGTGCCAGCAGATATGACAATTCTGGGGCCAACGTCCTGACTTTC.

There are many counts of this clonotype. This chain joins TRBV27 and TRBJ2-7; a possible D gene is TRBD1 (6 bases). Germline V gene data show CDR1 as MNHEY and CDR2 as SMNVEV (reference sequence). This CDR3 is built from 15 residues. Trimming took off 6 bases at V and 2 bases at J, with 17 bases between the two ends. The CDR3 DNA reads TGTGCCAGCAGCCGGCGAGGGGGACCTACCTACGAGCAGTACTTC. It is translated as CASSRRGGPTYEQYF.

Many counts were recorded for this clonotype. This chain links TRBV4-1 with TRBJ1-6; D is uncertain. V lost 0 bases, J lost 9 bases, and 6 bases lay in between. The CDR3 is 13 amino acids. Germline V CDR1 and CDR2: MGHRA, YSYEKL. DNA of the CDR3: TGCGCCAGCAGCCAAGATGCGGGTTCACCCCTCCACTTT. Protein product: CASSQDAGSPLHF.

The chain is built from TRBV27 and TRBJ1-6; D might be TRBD1 (5 bases). The CDR3 is 13 residues long. Trimming cost V 10 bases and J 7 bases, with 14 bases left between them. Germline CDR1 reads MNHEY; CDR2 reads SMNVEV (reference sequence). In DNA form, the CDR3 reads TGTGCCACCTCACAGGCCCCAAATTCACCCCTCCACTTT. This gives the protein CATSQAPNSPLHF.

V and J are TRBV13 and TRBJ2-5, with D perhaps TRBD1 (6 bases). Germline CDR1 PRHDT, CDR2 FYEKMQ (reference sequence). The ends were cut back, 7 bases at V and 5 bases at J, with 20 bases in the middle. There are 15 residues in the CDR3. The DNA for the CDR3 is TGTGCCAGCACCGACAGGATTGGTCTTCGGGAGACCCAGTACTTC. Protein sequence: CASTDRIGLRETQYF.

A few counts support this clonotype. The chain is built from TRBV12-3 or TRBV12-4 and TRBJ2-7, with D uncertain. The CDR3 has 15 residues. V lost 1 base and J lost 1, with 11 bases in between. The CDR3 is CASSLVQSPSYEQYF. The CDR3 region has the DNA TGTGCCAGCAGTTTAGTACAGTCTCCTTCCTACGAGCAGTACTTC.

In this sample, this clonotype turned up a few times. The rearrangement uses TRBV6-4 and TRBJ2-1; D could derive from TRBD1 or TRBD2 (5 bases each). CDR1 MRHNA and CDR2 SNTAGT come from the germline V gene. V lost 2 bases to trimming and J lost 5 bases, with 16 bases between them. The CDR3 is made up of 16 amino acids. This CDR3 is CASSDIWGSTNNEQFF. CDR3 nucleotides: TGTGCCAGCAGTGACATCTGGGGGAGTACTAACAATGAGCAGTTCTTC.

This clonotype was seen ten or more times. This chain connects TRBV4-1 to TRBJ2-3; the match to TRBD2 covers 10 bases. The germline V gene encodes CDR1 MGHRA and CDR2 YSYEKL. Trimming at V came to 1 base and at J to 2 bases, leaving 3 bases not matched to a gene. This CDR3 is 16 amino acids long. CDR3 residues: CASSQGLAGATDTQYF. The CDR3 bases are TGCGCCAGCAGCCAAGGCCTAGCGGGAGCCACAGATACGCAGTATTTT.

The chain carries TRBV11-2 and TRBJ2-1; D remains ambiguous. Between the trimmed V and J ends, which lost 0 bases and 8 bases, there was a span of 8 bases. This CDR3 is 13 amino acids long. Looked up from germline, CDR1 is SGHAT and CDR2 is FQNNGV. The CDR3 DNA follows: TGTGCCAGCAGCTTAGAGGGGATTGATGAGCAGTTCTTC. Translated: CASSLEGIDEQFF.

There are a few counts of this clonotype. This sequence joins TRBV7-6 and TRBJ2-1; 13 bases line up with TRBD2. From germline, CDR1 is SGHVS and CDR2 FNYEAQ. With 1 base clipped from V and 9 bases from J, the junction kept 9 bases outside the gene matches. The CDR3 is made up of 17 amino acids. CDR3 loop: CASSLEGLGLAGFEQFF. CDR3 DNA sequence: TGTGCCAGCAGCTTAGAGGGGTTGGGACTAGCGGGATTTGAGCAGTTCTTC.

The rearrangement uses TRBV27 and TRBJ2-7; either TRBD1 or TRBD2 may supply D (5 bases each). The V gene lost 6 bases and the J gene lost 4 bases, with 22 bases spanning the gap. The CDR3 is made up of 16 amino acids. Germline loops: CDR1 MNHEY, CDR2 SMNVEV (reference sequence). CDR3 coding DNA: TGTGCCAGCAGCTCCACAAACGGGGACCAGATTTACGAGCAGTACTTC. Translating gives CASSSTNGDQIYEQYF.

This clonotype was recorded a few times. V usage is TRBV9 and J usage is TRBJ2-7; D is unclear. The CDR3 loop spans 15 amino acids. The germline gives CDR1 SGDLS, CDR2 YYNGEE. Trimming cost V 0 bases and J 0 bases, with 10 bases left between them. The CDR3 coding sequence is TGTGCCAGCAGCGTAGGACACGAAAGCTCCTACGAGCAGTACTTC. Translating gives CASSVGHESSYEQYF.

This clonotype was seen a handful of times. This rearrangement joins TRBV4-1 to TRBJ2-3; D is undetermined. The CDR3 length is 17 residues. Trimming pared 0 bases from V and 0 bases from J, leaving 13 bases between. Germline CDR1 reads MGHRA; CDR2 reads YSYEKL. CDR3: CASSQDLPGTSTDTQYF. The CDR3 DNA reads TGCGCCAGCAGCCAAGATCTGCCTGGTACTAGCACAGATACGCAGTATTTT.

In its sample, this clonotype was seen many times. The chain couples TRBV5-6 to TRBJ1-2; tentatively, D is TRBD1 (6 bases). Germline loops: CDR1 SGHDT, CDR2 YYEEEE. The CDR3 runs 17 residues. V dropped 2 bases and J dropped 8 bases, with 25 bases sitting between them. DNA for the CDR3: TGTGCCAGCAGCTTCATCGGACAGAGTGAGCTTCGCGTAGGCTACACCTTC. Translating gives CASSFIGQSELRVGYTF.

This clonotype occurred a few times. The V and J genes are TRBV4-1 and TRBJ2-7; perhaps TRBD1 as D (6 bases). This CDR3 has 16 residues. Trimming took 4 bases from V and 2 from J, leaving 18 bases between them. CDR1 is MGHRA, CDR2 YSYEKL, per germline. DNA for the CDR3: TGCGCCAGCAGCCCTGAGGGGGACCCCGGTGCCTACGAGCAGTACTTC. Its protein product is CASSPEGDPGAYEQYF.

The CDR3 here is CASSSWGNTEAFF. CDR3 nucleotide sequence: TGTGCCAGCAGCTCGTGGGGGAACACTGAAGCTTTCTTT. The rearrangement links TRBV7-2 to TRBJ1-1; D unresolved. Deletions cut 4 bases from V and 1 base from J, with 7 bases between. The CDR3 has 13 residues. From germline, CDR1 is SGHTA and CDR2 FQGNSA.

The rearrangement links TRBV5-8 to TRBJ2-1; D is possibly TRBD1 (6 bases). This CDR3 comprises 16 residues. V was shortened by 2 bases and J by 5 bases, with 17 bases between the two germline ends. Germline V gives CDR1 SGHTS, CDR2 YDEGEE. CDR3 DNA: TGTGCCAGCAGCTTTTGGGCAGAGGGGGTCCACAATGAGCAGTTCTTC. Protein product: CASSFWAEGVHNEQFF.

The chain joins TRBV6-1 to TRBJ1-4, with 9 bases matching TRBD1. Germline V CDR1 and CDR2: MNHNS, SASEGT. The CDR3 has 15 amino acids. V lost 8 bases and J lost 11; bases outside the gene matches: 15. DNA of the CDR3: TGTGCCAGCGGGGACTGGGAGACAGGGGGGTGGAAACTGTTTTTT. Translating gives CASGDWETGGWKLFF.